This T cell receptor (beta chain) stems from a study of shared clonotypes between healthy human individuals. General study findings and limits: Represented genetic and exposure-history diversity was restricted by having few donors.

The table came from immunoSEQ multiplex PCR; TCRdb's copy has only in-frame clones and leaves some out. Of some 2,000,000 clones detected, approximately 94% appear once; the ten largest clones hold 1.1%. Notes on this clone: As yet, its antigen is unknown.

Positively selected for CCR7, the CD45RO-negative cells used as naive CD8 cells excluded terminally differentiated effector memory CD45RA+ cells. The V and J ends lost 5 bases and 3 bases, in that order; junction bases with no gene match: 7. Germline CDR1 is PRHDT and CDR2 is FYEKMQ (reference sequence). The CDR3 has 16 residues. This TCR was sampled from a young man in good health. Sequenced material: naive CD8+ T cells sorted from blood. This chain uses TRBV13 with TRBJ1-4; 9 bases align to TRBD1. This chain's CDR3 is CASSPTQGASNEKLFF. CDR3 nucleotides: TGTGCCAGCAGCCCGACACAGGGGGCGTCTAATGAAAAACTGTTTTTT. The full variable domain, its missing parts supplied by reference TRBV13 and TRBJ1-4, is AAGVIQSPRHLIKEKRETATLKCYPIPRHDTVYWYQQGPGQDPQFLISFYEKMQSDKGSIPDRFSAQQFSDYHSELNMSSLELGDSALYFCASSPTQGASNEKLFFGSGTQLSVL.